Shown below are 17 T cell receptor beta chains from a single sample sequenced in a study of shared clonotypes between healthy human individuals. Sequenced by immunoSEQ multiplex PCR; TCRdb stores in-frame clones only, minus some. The sample has 180,000 or so clones, approximately 95% seen once. Source material: naive CD4+ T cells sorted from blood. Subset specified: CD45RA+ positively selected. The receptor set was obtained from a woman aged 30 to 39 in good health.

The rearrangement uses TRBV27 and TRBJ2-7; a weak D match, TRBD2 (6 bases). Germline V gene sequence: CDR1 MNHEY, CDR2 SMNVEV (reference sequence). With 0 bases removed from V and 2 bases from J, the gap between germline ends came to 11 bases. CDR3 length: 15 residues. The CDR3 region is CASSLSYGTAYEQYF. The DNA of the CDR3 is TGTGCCAGCAGTTTATCGTACGGGACTGCCTACGAGCAGTACTTC.

A single count supports this clone. The chain couples TRBV7-3 to TRBJ1-2; D may be TRBD1 (6 bases). Looked up from germline, CDR1 is SGHTA and CDR2 is FQGTGA. V was trimmed by 5 bases and J by 8 bases, leaving 12 bases between them. The CDR3 totals 12 residues. CDR3: CASSAQGLGYTF. CDR3 in DNA: TGTGCCAGCAGCGCCCAGGGGCTGGGCTACACCTTC.

This clone appeared once. The rearrangement joins TRBV19 to TRBJ1-4, with a possible D match to TRBD1 (5 bases). Per germline, CDR1 LNHDA and CDR2 SQIVND (reference sequence). The CDR3 runs 17 residues. The V and J ends lost 7 bases and 2 bases respectively, with 20 bases between them. The CDR3 DNA follows: TGTGCCAGTACCCGCGGGCAGGGAATGGGCACTAATGAAAAACTGTTTTTT. Amino acids: CASTRGQGMGTNEKLFF.

This sequence joins TRBV7-7 and TRBJ2-5; 7 bases are shared with TRBD2. The CDR3 covers 15 residues. The germline CDR1 and CDR2 sequences are SSHAT and FNYEAQ (reference sequence). The trim removed 1 base at V and 2 bases at J, leaving 4 bases unmatched. CDR3 residues: CASSLGGSLQETQYF. The CDR3 DNA follows: TGTGCCAGCAGCTTAGGCGGGAGCCTACAAGAGACCCAGTACTTC.

The chain employs TRBV5-6 and TRBJ2-7; either TRBD1 or TRBD2 may supply D (5 bases each). The CDR3 extends over 14 amino acids. Per the germline V gene, CDR1 is SGHDT and CDR2 is YYEEEE. Trimming stripped 4 bases from V and 2 bases from J, with 13 bases between. The CDR3 protein is CASSRDPGAYEQYF. CDR3 coding DNA: TGTGCCAGCAGCCGGGACCCTGGGGCCTACGAGCAGTACTTC.

The chain recombines TRBV7-9 with TRBJ2-2, with 10 bases identical to TRBD1. The V gene's germline CDR1 is SEHNR and CDR2 FQNEAQ (reference sequence). CDR3 length equals 18 residues. Losses at the gene ends were 4 bases for V and 1 base for J; bases not matched to a gene: 9. The CDR3 loop reads CASSWGRDRGWNTGELFF. DNA of the CDR3: TGTGCCAGCAGCTGGGGCCGGGACAGGGGATGGAACACCGGGGAGCTGTTTTTT. Drawing the rest from reference TRBV7-9 and TRBJ2-2, the complete variable domain is DTGVSQNPRHKITKRGQNVTFRCDPISEHNRLYWYRQTLGQGPEFLTYFQNEAQLEKSRLLSDRFSAERPKGSFSTLEIQRTEQGDSAMYLCASSWGRDRGWNTGELFFGEGSRLTVL.

The chain recombines TRBV19 with TRBJ2-7; tentative D call: TRBD2 (6 bases). Looked up from germline, CDR1 is LNHDA and CDR2 is SQIVND (reference sequence). The CDR3 sequence is 15 residues long. V was cut by 3 bases and J by 4 bases, with 16 bases left in between. This CDR3 is CASSMSWGGTYEQYF. In nucleotides, the CDR3 is TGTGCCAGTAGTATGAGTTGGGGCGGGACGTACGAGCAGTACTTC. The full variable domain, with the rest looked up from reference TRBV19 and TRBJ2-7, is DGGITQSPKYLFRKEGQNVTLSCEQNLNHDAMYWYRQDPGQGLRLIYYSQIVNDFQKGDIAEGYSVSREKKESFPLTVTSAQKNPTAFYLCASSMSWGGTYEQYFGPGTRLTVT.

The chain uses TRBV7-1 and TRBJ2-5; a weak D match, TRBD1 (5 bases). The DNA end lines up better with TRBJ2-7; the J call may be wrong. TRBV7-1 is given ORF status, its function remaining uncertain. The CDR3 is 15 residues long. CDR3 residues: CASSPKTGSVYEQYF. The CDR3 DNA sequence: TGTGCCAGCAGTCCTAAAACAGGATCGGTCTACGAGCAGTACTTC.

The chain joins TRBV11-2 to TRBJ2-7; 10 nucleotides match TRBD2. V gave up 5 bases and J gave up 3 bases; unmatched junction bases: 7. The CDR3 is 15 amino acids. Germline CDR1 reads SGHAT; CDR2 reads FQNNGV. This CDR3 reads CASSRSGRDYYEQYF. The CDR3 coding sequence is TGTGCCAGCAGCCGAAGCGGGAGGGACTACTACGAGCAGTACTTC. Supplemented by reference TRBV11-2 and TRBJ2-7, the full variable domain reads EAGVAQSPRYKIIEKRQSVAFWCNPISGHATLYWYQQILGQGPKLLIQFQNNGVVDDSQLPKDRFSAERLKGVDSTLKIQPAKLEDSAVYLCASSRSGRDYYEQYFGPGTRLTVT.

This clone was detected only once. CDR3 sequence reads: CASMRTGSYEQYF. CDR3 nucleotide sequence: TGTGCCAGCATGAGGACAGGGTCCTACGAGCAGTACTTC. J is TRBJ2-5 and V is TRBV25-1; 8 bases fit TRBD1. The DNA end favors TRBJ2-7, so the J call may be wrong. The CDR3 covers 13 residues. In germline, CDR1 is MGHDK, CDR2 SYGVNS.

The chain is built from TRBV5-1 and TRBJ2-7; 7 bases line up with TRBD2. J was trimmed by 0 bases and V by 3 bases; bases with no gene match: 6. The CDR3 totals 15 residues. Germline values: CDR1 SGHRS, CDR2 YFSETQ. DNA for the CDR3: TGCGCCAGCAGCTGGTTAGCGGGTAGCTCCTACGAGCAGTACTTC. Translated, it gives CASSWLAGSSYEQYF.

The V gene is TRBV7-8, the J gene TRBJ2-3; D gene uncertain. V lost 5 bases and J 8 bases, leaving 14 bases between the germline ends. Per germline, CDR1 SGHVS and CDR2 FQNEAQ. This CDR3 has 13 amino acids. The CDR3 is CASSQITKGTQYF. The CDR3 DNA sequence: TGTGCCAGCAGCCAAATTACTAAGGGTACGCAGTATTTT.

V gene TRBV28 combines with J gene TRBJ2-3, with 7 bases aligning to TRBD2. This CDR3 spans 15 amino acids. J lost 3 bases, V lost 3 bases, and 6 bases had no gene match. The germline CDR1 and CDR2 sequences are MDHEN and SYDVKM. CDR3 amino acids: CASSFGGRKTDTQYF. The CDR3 bases are TGTGCCAGCAGTTTTGGCGGGAGAAAAACAGATACGCAGTATTTT.

This chain joins TRBV5-1 and TRBJ2-7; D is uncertain. The CDR3 spans 15 residues. V lost 0 bases, J lost 5 bases, and 15 bases lay in between. Germline loops: CDR1 SGHRS, CDR2 YFSETQ. The CDR3 region is CASSLESIKGHEQYF. The DNA for the CDR3 is TGCGCCAGCAGCTTGGAAAGCATCAAGGGCCACGAGCAGTACTTC. Looking up the rest from reference TRBV5-1 and TRBJ2-7 gives the full variable domain: KAGVTQTPRYLIKTRGQQVTLSCSPISGHRSVSWYQQTPGQGLQFLFEYFSETQRNKGNFPGRFSGRQFSNSRSEMNVSTLELGDSALYLCASSLESIKGHEQYFGPGTRLTVT.

The chain combines TRBV19 with TRBJ2-2, with D uncertain. Germline CDR1 is LNHDA and CDR2 is SQIVND (reference sequence). V was clipped by 2 bases and J by 4 bases, with 8 bases between them. The CDR3 consists of 14 residues. The CDR3 loop is CASSILGRTGELFF. Written as DNA, the CDR3 is TGTGCCAGTAGTATATTGGGTCGCACCGGGGAGCTGTTTTTT.

The chain joins TRBV27 to TRBJ1-5; 10 bases are shared with TRBD1. With V trimmed by 5 bases and J by 3 bases, 10 bases remained unmatched. The CDR3 loop spans 17 amino acids. The germline CDR1 and CDR2 sequences are MNHEY and SMNVEV (reference sequence). CDR3 loop: CASSPRPGTGVNQPQHF. CDR3 bases: TGTGCCAGCAGTCCACGGCCCGGGACAGGGGTCAATCAGCCCCAGCATTTT.

The rearrangement uses TRBV25-1 and TRBJ2-7, with unresolved D. The CDR3 loop spans 14 amino acids. CDR1 MGHDK and CDR2 SYGVNS come from the germline V gene. The germline V and J ends were trimmed by 5 bases and 2 bases, with 13 bases remaining between them. The CDR3, as DNA: TGTGCCAGCAGTCATGGGATGCCTCCCTACGAGCAGTACTTC. Encoded protein: CASSHGMPPYEQYF.